This T cell receptor (beta chain) stems from a study of technical replicates of blood from a few donors. TCRdb's table, derived via immunoSEQ multiplex PCR, lists solely in-frame clones and lacks some. The top ten clones hold 0.37% of a sample with roughly 79,000 clones, 96% of them seen once. CDR3 size: 12 residues. V was clipped by 3 bases and J by 4 bases, with 9 bases between them. The germline V gene has CDR1 GTSNPN and CDR2 SVGIG (reference sequence). The sequenced sample was T cells isolated from PBMCs. The receptor's source is a human donor in good health. The gene calls are TRBV30 and TRBJ2-5, with D possibly matching TRBD2 (5 bases). CDR3 sequence: CAWSPGLETQYF. The CDR3 bases are TGTGCCTGGAGCCCAGGACTAGAGACCCAGTACTTC.